This is a list of T cell receptor beta chains from one sample in a study of naive and memory T cell subsets. TCRdb fed the UMI-ligation and nested PCR reads into MiXCR, producing one record per CDR3 protein. The data contain about 120,000 distinct CDR3 sequences, 30% to 45% of them singletons. Sequencing was carried out using central memory CD4+ T cells from blood. The receptors come from a human donor in good health. Both conserved end residues are part of each CDR3. The D gene is left open where the match is weak. Not every row has a clone size; where given, it reads once, few, many or a size class.

J gene,V gene,D gene,clone size,CDR3 DNA,CDR3 protein
TRBJ2-7,TRBV18,-,-,TGTGCCAGCTCACTAGACACGTACTACGAGCAGTACTTC,CASSLDTYYEQYF
TRBJ2-5,TRBV5-1,-,few,TGCGCCAGCAGCTTGCTCATCCAAGAGACCCAGTACTTC,CASSLLIQETQYF
TRBJ1-2,TRBV7-9,TRBD1,-,TGTGCCAGCAGCACCGAGACAGGGGGCGGTGACTATGGCTACACCTTC,CASSTETGGGDYGYTF
TRBJ2-7,TRBV6-1,TRBD2,few,TGTGCCAGCAGTGGGACTAGTCTGGACGAGCAGTACTTC,CASSGTSLDEQYF
TRBJ1-5,TRBV28,-,-,TGTGCCAGCAGCCCGGATCGAACGGTTCAGCCCCAGCATTTT,CASSPDRTVQPQHF
TRBJ1-1,TRBV5-6,-,few,TGTGCCAGCAGCTTTTCTTTGTATGAAGCTTTCTTT,CASSFSLYEAFF
TRBJ2-6,TRBV28,-,-,TGTGCCAGCAGGCATGGACTTGGCTTATCTGGGGCCAACGTCCTGACTTTC,CASRHGLGLSGANVLTF
TRBJ2-1,TRBV18,-,-,TGTGCCAGCTCACCTAACGGCCGACCTAATGAGCAGTTCTTC,CASSPNGRPNEQFF
TRBJ2-7,TRBV20-1,-,-,TGCAGTGCTAGACGCGACCACGACGAGCAGTACTTC,CSARRDHDEQYF
TRBJ2-7,TRBV3-1,-,-,TGTGCCAGCAGCCCCGAGGGGGGGCTAGCAGGGGACTTC,CASSPEGGLAGDF
TRBJ2-7,TRBV4-2,-,-,TGTGCCAGCAGCCCACAAGTGACAGGTACCTACGAGCAGTACTTC,CASSPQVTGTYEQYF
TRBJ2-1,TRBV15,TRBD2,-,TGTGCCACCAGCAGAGAAAAACTAGCGGGGGGTGAGCAGTTCTTC,CATSREKLAGGEQFF
TRBJ2-7,TRBV6-6,-,-,TGTGCCAGCAGTCGCCCCCAGGGGCCGAACTCCTACGAGCAGTACTTC,CASSRPQGPNSYEQYF
TRBJ2-5,TRBV29-1,TRBD1,few,TGCAGCGTTCGGGGACAGATAGAGACCCAGTACTTC,CSVRGQIETQYF
TRBJ2-1,TRBV13,TRBD2,-,TGTGCCAGCAGTCATAGACTAGCGGGAGGGCCAATTGCGAGGAATGAGCAGTTCTTC,CASSHRLAGGPIARNEQFF
TRBJ2-3,TRBV6-2/TRBV6-3,-,many,TGTGCCAGCAGTTCCGGGACAACCCACACAGATACGCAGTATTTT,CASSSGTTHTDTQYF
TRBJ2-3,TRBV6-6,-,few,TGTGCCAGCAGTTGGATGGATACGCAGTATTTT,CASSWMDTQYF
TRBJ2-7,TRBV21-1,-,few,TGTGCCAGCACCTTCAGGCCTAGCGGGAGATCCTCCTACGAGCAGTACTTC,CASTFRPSGRSSYEQYF
TRBJ2-5,TRBV7-2,-,few,TGTGCCAGCAGCAAAAATGGAAATTCAGAGACCCAGTACTTC,CASSKNGNSETQYF
TRBJ2-1,TRBV10-3,TRBD1,-,TGTGCCATCAGACCGGACAGGGGTCGGGGTAATGAGCAGTTCTTC,CAIRPDRGRGNEQFF
TRBJ1-4,TRBV28,-,-,TGTGCCAGCAGTTTTCAGCGTGAAAAACTGTTTTTT,CASSFQREKLFF
TRBJ2-3,TRBV2,-,-,TGTGCCAGCAGTAGAGAGGGCCCCAGGGGCACAGATACGCAGTATTTT,CASSREGPRGTDTQYF
TRBJ2-3,TRBV7-8,-,-,TGTGCCAGCAGAGGCGGGGTTGGGAAACCAGATACGCAGTATTTT,CASRGGVGKPDTQYF
TRBJ2-7,TRBV10-3,-,-,TGTGCCATCAGTGGGTTCGGGGTAACGGGCGAGCAGTACTTC,CAISGFGVTGEQYF
TRBJ2-7,TRBV11-2,TRBD1,-,TGTGCCAGCAGTTCGACAGGGTCGAGCGAGCAGTACTTC,CASSSTGSSEQYF
TRBJ2-7,TRBV7-2,TRBD1,once,TGTGCCAGCAGCTTCTCCGGGACAGGGGGCTACGAGCAGTACTTC,CASSFSGTGGYEQYF
TRBJ1-2,TRBV28,TRBD1,few,TGTGCCAGCAGGGGCATTTTCCGGGAGGGGGCGAGGTATGGCTACACCTTC,CASRGIFREGARYGYTF
TRBJ2-7,TRBV6-2/TRBV6-3,TRBD2,few,TGTGCCAGCAGTTACTCCCCTAGCGGGAGCTACGAGCAGTACTTC,CASSYSPSGSYEQYF
TRBJ2-1,TRBV29-1,-,-,TGCAGCGTTTCGCGGGCAGGGTTGAATGAGCAGTTCTTC,CSVSRAGLNEQFF
TRBJ1-1,TRBV6-1,-,-,TGTGCCAGCAGTGAAGGGAGACACGGGGTTGGGCGACCTGAAGCTTTCTTT,CASSEGRHGVGRPEAFF
TRBJ1-1,TRBV7-2,-,few,TGTGCCAGCAGCTTCGGTCCCCTGAACACTGAAGCTTTCTTT,CASSFGPLNTEAFF
TRBJ1-1,TRBV18,-,few,TGTGCCAGCTCACCCTTTGGCAGAAACACTGAAGCTTTCTTT,CASSPFGRNTEAFF
TRBJ2-3,TRBV10-3,TRBD1,few,TGTGCCATCAGTGAGGGACAGGGGGCAGCTACGCAGTATTTT,CAISEGQGAATQYF
TRBJ2-7,TRBV20-1,TRBD2,many,TGCAGTGCTCGGACAGGGGAAACTAGCGGGAGTCCCTACGAGCAGTACTTC,CSARTGETSGSPYEQYF
TRBJ1-5,TRBV20-1,TRBD1,-,TGCAGTGCTATTGACAGGGGATATAGCAATCAGCCCCAGCATTTT,CSAIDRGYSNQPQHF
TRBJ2-1,TRBV6-2/TRBV6-3,TRBD1,-,TGTGCCAGCAGCCGAAGGATCAGGGGGCGCATGTATGAGCAGTTCTTC,CASSRRIRGRMYEQFF
TRBJ1-3,TRBV6-5,-,many,TGTGCCAGCAGAAGAAGGACCTTGGACGGAAACACCATATATTTT,CASRRRTLDGNTIYF
TRBJ2-2,TRBV6-4,-,many,TGTGCCAGCAGTGAGCAGGGCTTGATGGGGACCGGGGAGCTGTTTTTT,CASSEQGLMGTGELFF
TRBJ1-5,TRBV28,TRBD1,few,TGTGCCAGCAGCCCTCCCGGGACAGTGCGGAGTCAGCCCCAGCATTTT,CASSPPGTVRSQPQHF
TRBJ2-2,TRBV12-3/TRBV12-4,-,-,TGTGCCAGCAGTTCGAAGACCTTAGTGAGCACCGGGGAGCTGTTTTTT,CASSSKTLVSTGELFF
TRBJ1-6,TRBV20-1,-,few,TGCAGTGCTAGGCCTGTAGGGCAGGATAATTCACCCCTCCACTTT,CSARPVGQDNSPLHF
TRBJ2-1,TRBV13,-,-,TGTGCCAGCAGCGTAAGGAGGGCCGGTGAGCAGTTCTTC,CASSVRRAGEQFF